This T cell receptor beta chain stems from a study of identical twins. A template switching step contributed a universal primer site, while unique molecular identifiers were present in the cDNA. From the 5' RACE reads, TCRdb called clonotypes with MiXCR, one entry per CDR3 protein. The profile shows under 900,000 distinct CDR3 sequences, roughly 18% of them singletons. The table lists this clonotype with a few counts. In germline, CDR1 is SGHRS, CDR2 YFSETQ. The ends lost 4 bases at V and 5 bases at J; junction bases unmatched: 7. This CDR3 spans 14 amino acids. These sequences were also reported in another study, on T cells expressing NK-cell markers.

Sequencing was carried out using PBMCs. The clonotype originates from a woman between 18 and 29 years old in good health. The rearrangement joins TRBV5-1 to TRBJ1-1; 8 bases are shared with TRBD1. CDR3 region: CASSDRGGRTEAFF. CDR3 coding DNA: TGCGCCAGCAGCGACAGGGGAGGAAGGACTGAAGCTTTCTTT. The whole variable domain, remainder taken from reference TRBV5-1 and TRBJ1-1, is KAGVTQTPRYLIKTRGQQVTLSCSPISGHRSVSWYQQTPGQGLQFLFEYFSETQRNKGNFPGRFSGRQFSNSRSEMNVSTLELGDSALYLCASSDRGGRTEAFFGQGTRLTVV.